Presented here are 30 T cell receptor beta chains from one specimen sequenced in a study of CD8+ T cells in alopecia areata. Extraction and reverse transcription of RNA yielded cDNA as the sequencing template. TCRdb's copy holds only in-frame clones and misses some; the assay was immunoSEQ multiplex PCR. This table holds approximately 170,000 clones, roughly three fifths found once. Treatment reported: oral pan-JAK inhibitor, 5-10 mg twice daily. The starting material was CD4+ T cells sorted from blood, obtained at week 4, from a patient treated with tofacitinib. These receptor sequences come from a human donor with alopecia areata.

The rearrangement links TRBV30 to TRBJ2-2, with D perhaps TRBD1 (6 bases). The V and J ends lost 1 base and 6 bases respectively, with 9 bases between them. CDR1 GTSNPN and CDR2 SVGIG come from the germline V gene (reference sequence). This CDR3 has 13 amino acids. CDR3 residues: CAWSANRAGELFF. CDR3 nucleotides: TGTGCCTGGAGTGCCAACAGGGCCGGGGAGCTGTTTTTT. Combining the CDR3 with reference TRBV30 and TRBJ2-2 gives the whole variable domain SQTIHQWPATLVQPVGSPLSLECTVEGTSNPNLYWYRQAAGRGLQLLFYSVGIGQISSEVPQNLSASRPQDRQFILSSKKLLLSDSGFYLCAWSANRAGELFFGEGSRLTVL.

This clone has only a few counts. The rearrangement uses TRBV29-1 and TRBJ1-1; 9 nucleotides line up with TRBD1. This CDR3 has 13 residues. CDR1 SQVTM and CDR2 ANQGSEA come from the germline V gene. J lost 5 bases, V lost 7 bases, and 8 bases had no gene match. The CDR3 protein is CSGGTGRGTEAFF. The CDR3 coding sequence is TGCAGCGGGGGGACAGGGCGAGGGACTGAAGCTTTCTTT.

This clone was counted between two and nine times. The rearrangement uses TRBV7-2 and TRBJ2-3; D is undetermined. The ends were cut back, 6 bases at V and 6 bases at J, with 16 bases in the middle. Looked up from germline, CDR1 is SGHTA and CDR2 is FQGNSA. The CDR3 length is 14 residues. CDR3 nucleotide sequence: TGTGCCAGCAGGTTCCGGCGTTCGGCGGATACGCAGTATTTT. This sequence encodes CASRFRRSADTQYF. Full variable domain (remainder filled in from reference TRBV7-2 and TRBJ2-3): GAGVSQSPSNKVTEKGKDVELRCDPISGHTALYWYRQSLGQGLEFLIYFQGNSAPDKSGLPSDRFSAERTGGSVSTLTIQRTQQEDSAVYLCASRFRRSADTQYFGPGTRLTVL.

There are a few counts of this clone. The chain employs TRBV15 and TRBJ1-5; D gene uncertain. Germline CDR1 and CDR2: LNHNV and YYDKDF (reference sequence). Between the trimmed V and J ends, which lost 0 bases and 4 bases, there was a span of 10 bases. CDR3 length equals 15 residues. CDR3 nucleotide sequence: TGTGCCACCAGCAGAGATTTACAGTTGAATCAGCCCCAGCATTTT. Amino acid sequence: CATSRDLQLNQPQHF.

J is TRBJ1-4 and V is TRBV30; D gene ambiguous. Germline CDR1 reads GTSNPN; CDR2 reads SVGIG (reference sequence). The CDR3 loop spans 14 amino acids. Trimming pared 0 bases from V and 4 bases from J, leaving 9 bases between. In DNA, the CDR3 is TGTGCCTGGAGTGTACGAACGGATAATGAAAAACTGTTTTTT. This sequence encodes CAWSVRTDNEKLFF. The variable domain in full, with the rest retrieved from reference TRBV30 and TRBJ1-4, is SQTIHQWPATLVQPVGSPLSLECTVEGTSNPNLYWYRQAAGRGLQLLFYSVGIGQISSEVPQNLSASRPQDRQFILSSKKLLLSDSGFYLCAWSVRTDNEKLFFGSGTQLSVL.

This clone was recorded a few times. The V gene is TRBV5-6, the J gene TRBJ1-4, with D maybe TRBD1 (5 bases). This CDR3 is 14 amino acids long. The germline V and J ends were trimmed by 0 bases and 5 bases, with 8 bases remaining between them. In germline, CDR1 is SGHDT, CDR2 YYEEEE. In DNA form, the CDR3 reads TGTGCCAGCAGCTTGGCGAGACAGAATGAAAAACTGTTTTTT. Protein: CASSLARQNEKLFF.

This chain links TRBV30 with TRBJ1-1; 7 bases are shared with TRBD1. Trimming took 3 bases from V and 12 from J; bases not matched to a gene: 10. The CDR3 is made up of 12 amino acids. Germline lookup yields CDR1 GTSNPN and CDR2 SVGIG (reference sequence). The CDR3 spells CAWSKSRDRTFF. DNA of the CDR3: TGTGCCTGGAGCAAAAGTAGGGACAGAACTTTCTTT.

This clone was picked up a small number of times. Other DNA sequences in the sample encode the same CDR3. The rearrangement joins TRBV20-1 to TRBJ2-5; D ambiguous. The germline V gene encodes CDR1 DFQATT and CDR2 SNEGSKA (reference sequence). Trimming took off 7 bases at V and 2 bases at J, with 8 bases between the two ends. This CDR3 contains 11 residues. DNA of the CDR3: TGCAGTGTGGTGGGACAAGAGACCCAGTACTTC. Protein: CSVVGQETQYF.

The chain employs TRBV30 and TRBJ2-5; 8 positions agree with TRBD1. The J call may be wrong; the DNA end is better matched by TRBJ2-7. The CDR3 has 13 residues. CDR1 is GTSNPN and CDR2 is SVGIG in the germline V gene (reference sequence). CDR3 nucleotides: TGTGCCTTCGACAGGGGAAGCTCCTACGAGCAGTACTTC. Translated, it gives CAFDRGSSYEQYF.

This clone has a handful of counts. This sequence joins TRBV29-1 and TRBJ2-5; 13 bases line up with TRBD2. The CDR3 extends over 15 amino acids. The V gene's germline CDR1 is SQVTM and CDR2 ANQGSEA. V lost 4 bases and J lost 1; bases outside the gene matches: 3. The CDR3 here is CSVGGTSGIQETQYF. The CDR3 coding sequence is TGCAGCGTTGGGGGGACTAGCGGGATCCAAGAGACCCAGTACTTC.

The V gene is TRBV2, the J gene TRBJ2-2; 9 nucleotides line up with TRBD2. CDR1 is SNHLY and CDR2 is FYNNEI in the germline V gene. V lost 6 bases, J lost 2 bases, and 4 bases stayed unmatched. The CDR3 extends over 15 amino acids. The CDR3 region has the DNA TGTGCCAGCAGAGGGACTAGCAGAAACACCGGGGAGCTGTTTTTT. Translated, it gives CASRGTSRNTGELFF.

The chain carries TRBV7-2 and TRBJ2-7; 7 bases fit TRBD2. With V trimmed by 5 bases and J by 7 bases, 5 bases remained unmatched. Per the germline V gene, CDR1 is SGHTA and CDR2 is FQGNSA. The length of the CDR3 is 12 residues. CDR3 nucleotides: TGTGCCAGCAGCCCAGGGAGGGGAGAGCAGTACTTC. It codes for CASSPGRGEQYF.

This chain connects TRBV2 to TRBJ1-3; D unresolved. V lost 6 bases to trimming and J lost 13 bases, with 16 bases between them. From germline, CDR1 is SNHLY and CDR2 FYNNEI. The CDR3 sequence is 12 residues long. CDR3 region: CASSESSFWIYF. The CDR3 nucleotides read TGTGCCAGCAGCGAGAGCAGTTTTTGGATATATTTT. Full variable domain (outside the CDR3, taken from reference TRBV2 and TRBJ1-3): EPEVTQTPSHQVTQMGQEVILRCVPISNHLYFYWYRQILGQKVEFLVSFYNNEISEKSEIFDDQFSVERPDGSNFTLKIRSTKLEDSAMYFCASSESSFWIYFGEGSWLTVV.

This CDR3 reads CSVDGLAGATDTQYF. The CDR3 nucleotides are TGCAGCGTTGACGGACTAGCGGGAGCAACAGATACGCAGTATTTT. This chain joins TRBV29-1 and TRBJ2-3; 13 nucleotides line up with TRBD2. This CDR3 has 15 amino acids. After removal of 3 bases from V and 3 bases from J, the junction contained 3 bases not matched to a gene. CDR1 is SQVTM and CDR2 is ANQGSEA in the germline V gene.

This chain links TRBV11-3 with TRBJ2-2; D remains ambiguous. Trimming removed 5 bases from V and 4 bases from J, with 14 bases in between. The CDR3 contains 15 residues. Per germline, CDR1 SGHNT and CDR2 YENEEA. The CDR3 reads CASSLNYGRTGELFF. CDR3 coding DNA: TGTGCCAGCAGCCTCAACTATGGACGCACCGGGGAGCTGTTTTTT.

This clone was counted between two and nine times. The chain recombines TRBV29-1 with TRBJ1-1; D is perhaps TRBD1 (5 bases). Trimming left V 6 bases short and J 1 base short, with 15 bases between. This CDR3 spans 14 amino acids. Germline CDR1 and CDR2: SQVTM and ANQGSEA. This CDR3 reads CSVVQGSGNTEAFF. The CDR3 region has the DNA TGCAGCGTAGTGCAGGGTTCTGGGAACACTGAAGCTTTCTTT. Variable domain in full (rest from reference TRBV29-1 and TRBJ1-1): SAVISQKPSRDICQRGTSLTIQCQVDSQVTMMFWYRQQPGQSLTLIATANQGSEATYESGFVIDKFPISRPNLTFSTLTVSNMSPEDSSIYLCSVVQGSGNTEAFFGQGTRLTVV.

The V and J genes are TRBV4-1 and TRBJ2-5; TRBD1 aligns across 9 bases. J was trimmed by 5 bases and V by 1 base; bases with no gene match: 8. The CDR3 is 16 amino acids. Germline CDR1 MGHRA, CDR2 YSYEKL. The CDR3 region is CASSQGTGALWETQYF. CDR3 coding DNA: TGCGCCAGCAGCCAAGGGACAGGGGCCCTATGGGAGACCCAGTACTTC.

This sequence joins TRBV12-5 and TRBJ2-1; D gene unclear. V was clipped by 4 bases and J by 5 bases, with 6 bases between them. Looked up from germline, CDR1 is LGHNT and CDR2 is FRNRAP. The CDR3 spans 12 residues. The CDR3 nucleotides are TGTGCTAGTGGTTACCTAAACAATGAGCAGTTCTTC. Translating gives CASGYLNNEQFF. Combining the CDR3 with reference TRBV12-5 and TRBJ2-1 gives the whole variable domain DARVTQTPRHKVTEMGQEVTMRCQPILGHNTVFWYRQTMMQGLELLAYFRNRAPLDDSGMPKDRFSAEMPDATLATLKIQPSEPRDSAVYFCASGYLNNEQFFGPGTRLTVL.

The chain uses TRBV7-8 and TRBJ1-2; 9 bases are a match to TRBD1. Germline V gene data show CDR1 as SGHVS and CDR2 as FQNEAQ. Trimming at V came to 1 base and at J to 4 bases, leaving 1 base not matched to a gene. The CDR3 has 14 residues. The CDR3 loop reads CASSLGDRAYGYTF. Here the CDR3 DNA reads TGTGCCAGCAGCTTAGGGGACAGGGCCTATGGCTACACCTTC.

V gene TRBV5-1 combines with J gene TRBJ2-1; D remains ambiguous. V dropped 2 bases and J dropped 3 bases, with 9 bases sitting between them. This CDR3 has 14 amino acids. Looked up from germline, CDR1 is SGHRS and CDR2 is YFSETQ. CDR3 amino acids: CASSFLDDYNEQFF. Written as DNA, the CDR3 is TGCGCCAGCAGCTTTCTAGACGACTACAATGAGCAGTTCTTC.

The chain has TRBV29-1 and TRBJ2-6, with D unresolved. The CDR3 consists of 14 residues. With 1 base removed from V and 0 bases from J, the gap between germline ends came to 4 bases. Germline CDR1 and CDR2: SQVTM and ANQGSEA. As DNA, the CDR3 is TGCAGCGTTGAAGCGCCCTCTGGGGCCAACGTCCTGACTTTC. Encoded protein: CSVEAPSGANVLTF.

The table lists this clone with a few counts. The identical CDR3 is also encoded by other nucleotide sequences in the sample. This chain joins TRBV29-1 and TRBJ2-5, with 7 positions matching TRBD1. The CDR3 spans 12 residues. CDR1 SQVTM and CDR2 ANQGSEA come from the germline V gene. V was clipped by 7 bases and J by 1 base; unmatched bases: 3. The chain's CDR3 is CSGRQGQETQYF. CDR3 sequence (DNA): TGCAGCGGAAGACAGGGCCAAGAGACCCAGTACTTC.

The chain has TRBV9 and TRBJ2-2; 7 bases are shared with TRBD1. The CDR3 is 15 residues long. V shed 4 bases and J 2 bases; nucleotides not matched to a gene: 5. CDR1 and CDR2 from the germline V gene are SGDLS and YYNGEE. CDR3 DNA: TGTGCCAGCAGCTTGGGACAGCCAAACACCGGGGAGCTGTTTTTT. Its protein product is CASSLGQPNTGELFF.

This chain joins TRBV4-1 and TRBJ1-1; D not certain. CDR3 length: 15 amino acids. Germline CDR1 reads MGHRA; CDR2 reads YSYEKL. With 3 bases removed from V and 4 bases from J, the gap between germline ends came to 15 bases. Here the CDR3 reads CASSHGRGMGTEAFF. CDR3 nucleotide sequence: TGCGCCAGCAGCCATGGACGAGGGATGGGCACTGAAGCTTTCTTT.

CDR3 nucleotides: TGTGCCAGCAGTTATTTGGATAACACTGAAGCTTTCTTT. This gives the protein CASSYLDNTEAFF. The chain is built from TRBV27 and TRBJ1-1; D is unclear. This CDR3 spans 13 amino acids. V lost 4 bases to trimming and J lost 2 bases, with 8 bases between them. Germline V gives CDR1 MNHEY, CDR2 SMNVEV (reference sequence).

The V call is TRBV27, the J call TRBJ1-2; D is perhaps TRBD1 (5 bases). Between the trimmed V and J ends, which lost 2 bases and 4 bases, there was a span of 8 bases. The length of the CDR3 is 13 residues. CDR1 is MNHEY and CDR2 is SMNVEV in the germline V gene (reference sequence). The CDR3, as DNA: TGTGCCAGCAGTTTAAACGGGGCCTATGGCTACACCTTC. This codes for CASSLNGAYGYTF.

This clone was detected only a few times. The chain joins TRBV4-1 to TRBJ2-3, with D possibly being TRBD1 (5 bases). V lost 0 bases, J lost 4 bases, and 8 bases lay in between. The germline CDR1 and CDR2 sequences are MGHRA and YSYEKL. This CDR3 is built from 14 residues. The CDR3 here is CASSQEGVADTQYF. The CDR3 region has the DNA TGCGCCAGCAGCCAAGAAGGGGTCGCAGATACGCAGTATTTT.

The chain employs TRBV15 and TRBJ1-5, with D perhaps TRBD1 (5 bases). Germline V gives CDR1 LNHNV, CDR2 YYDKDF (reference sequence). V shed 0 bases and J shed 5 bases, with 8 bases lying between them. The CDR3 runs to 14 residues. CDR3 loop: CATSRDRADQPQHF. CDR3 nucleotides: TGTGCCACCAGCAGAGACAGGGCGGATCAGCCCCAGCATTTT.

The chain has TRBV6-6 and TRBJ2-1; the match to TRBD2 covers 8 bases. CDR1 is MNHNY and CDR2 is SVGAGI in the germline V gene (reference sequence). Unmatched junction bases numbered 6, after V lost 6 bases and J lost 2 bases. This CDR3 has 15 residues. CDR3 DNA sequence: TGTGCCAGCAGCAGCGGGAGTAGGGCCTACAATGAGCAGTTCTTC. Translation gives CASSSGSRAYNEQFF.

This chain connects TRBV30 to TRBJ1-4, with D possibly TRBD1 on 6 matching bases. The CDR3 covers 16 residues. V lost 2 bases and J 4 bases, leaving 17 bases between the germline ends. Germline V CDR1 and CDR2: GTSNPN, SVGIG (reference sequence). In DNA, the CDR3 is TGTGCCTGGAGTCATGTGCGGGACATACTTAATGAAAAACTGTTTTTT. Amino acids: CAWSHVRDILNEKLFF.